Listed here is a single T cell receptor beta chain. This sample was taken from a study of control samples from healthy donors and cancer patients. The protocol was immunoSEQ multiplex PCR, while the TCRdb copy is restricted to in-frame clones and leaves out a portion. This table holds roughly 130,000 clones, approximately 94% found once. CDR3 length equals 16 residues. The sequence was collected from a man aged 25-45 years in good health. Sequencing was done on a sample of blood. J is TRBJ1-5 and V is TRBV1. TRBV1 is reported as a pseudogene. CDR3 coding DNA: TGCACCAGCAGCCAAGGGTCTTGGGGAGGCAATCAGCCCCAGCATTTT. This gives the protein CTSSQGSWGGNQPQHF.